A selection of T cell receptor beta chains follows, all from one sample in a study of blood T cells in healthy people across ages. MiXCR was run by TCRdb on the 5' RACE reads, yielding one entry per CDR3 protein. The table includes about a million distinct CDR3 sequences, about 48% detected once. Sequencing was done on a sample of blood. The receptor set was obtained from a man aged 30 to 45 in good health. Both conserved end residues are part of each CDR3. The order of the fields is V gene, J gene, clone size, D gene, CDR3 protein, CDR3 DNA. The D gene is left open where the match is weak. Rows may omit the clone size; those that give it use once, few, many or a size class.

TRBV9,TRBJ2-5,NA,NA,CASSVGPGETQYF,TGTGCCAGCAGCGTAGGGCCCGGAGAGACCCAGTACTTC
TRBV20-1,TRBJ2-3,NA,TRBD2,CSAITPGLEAATQYF,TGCAGTGCAATAACTCCGGGACTAGAAGCGGCTACGCAGTATTTT
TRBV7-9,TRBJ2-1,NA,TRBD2,CARDRLASGAYNEQFF,TGTGCCAGGGACAGACTGGCTAGCGGGGCCTACAATGAGCAGTTCTTC
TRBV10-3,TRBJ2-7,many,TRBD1,CAISESGTGPSYEQYF,TGTGCCATCAGTGAGTCGGGGACAGGACCCTCCTACGAGCAGTACTTC
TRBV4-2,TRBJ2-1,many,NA,CASSQDLGGPYNEQFF,TGTGCCAGCAGCCAAGATCTGGGCGGGCCCTACAATGAGCAGTTCTTC
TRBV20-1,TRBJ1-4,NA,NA,CSAPHSTNEKLFF,TGCAGTGCTCCACACTCAACTAATGAAAAACTGTTTTTT
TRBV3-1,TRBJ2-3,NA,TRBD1,CTAGTGSTDTQYF,TGTACCGCCGGGACAGGGAGCACAGATACGCAGTATTTT
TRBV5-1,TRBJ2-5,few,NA,CASSSRQNQETQYF,TGCGCCAGCAGCTCCCGACAGAACCAAGAGACCCAGTACTTC
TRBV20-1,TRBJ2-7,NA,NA,CNARSTRAGATHEQYF,TGCAATGCTAGATCCACCAGGGCGGGGGCAACTCACGAGCAGTACTTC
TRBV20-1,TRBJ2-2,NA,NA,CSARVDTGELFF,TGCAGTGCTAGAGTGGACACCGGGGAGCTGTTTTTT
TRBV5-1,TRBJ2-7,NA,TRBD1,CASSRTGNYEQYF,TGCGCCAGCAGCCGGACAGGGAACTACGAGCAGTACTTC
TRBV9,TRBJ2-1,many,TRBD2,CASSVTSGSYNEQFF,TGTGCCAGCAGCGTTACTAGCGGCTCCTACAATGAGCAGTTCTTC
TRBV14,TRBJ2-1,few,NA,CASSRGPEQFF,TGTGCCAGCAGCCGGGGACCGGAGCAGTTCTTC
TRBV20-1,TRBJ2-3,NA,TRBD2,CSATKRGGTDTQYF,TGCAGTGCTACAAAGCGGGGTGGCACAGATACGCAGTATTTT
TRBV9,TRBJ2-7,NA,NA,CASSVALGLGDEQYF,TGTGCCAGCAGCGTAGCATTGGGGTTGGGAGACGAGCAGTACTTC
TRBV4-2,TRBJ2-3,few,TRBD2,CASSLITRAGEDTQYF,TGTGCCAGCAGCCTTATCACACGCGCGGGGGAAGATACGCAGTATTTT
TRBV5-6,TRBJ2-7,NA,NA,CASSYGGGHYEQYF,TGTGCCAGCAGCTATGGGGGCGGCCACTACGAGCAGTACTTC
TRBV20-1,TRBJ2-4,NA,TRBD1,CSARDRDSLYGQYF,TGCAGTGCTAGAGACCGGGACAGTCTCTACGGGCAGTACTTC
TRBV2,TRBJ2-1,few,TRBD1,CASSKGQGSYNEQFF,TGTGCCAGCAGTAAGGGACAGGGGAGCTACAATGAGCAGTTCTTC
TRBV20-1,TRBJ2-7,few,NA,CSGAPAYEQYF,TGCAGTGGAGCGCCGGCCTACGAGCAGTACTTC
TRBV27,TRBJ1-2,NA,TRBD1,CASRWTGGGGYTF,TGTGCCAGCAGATGGACAGGGGGCGGAGGCTACACCTTC
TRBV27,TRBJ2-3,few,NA,CASSDDTGPNPTDTQYF,TGTGCCAGCAGCGATGACACCGGGCCCAACCCCACAGATACGCAGTATTTT
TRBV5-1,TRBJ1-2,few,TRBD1,CASSLATTGEANYGYTF,TGCGCCAGCAGCTTGGCCACGACAGGGGAAGCTAACTATGGCTACACCTTC
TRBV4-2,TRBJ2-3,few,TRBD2,CASSPVAGNTDTQYF,TGTGCCAGCAGCCCTGTAGCGGGGAACACAGATACGCAGTATTTT
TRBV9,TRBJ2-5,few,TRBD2,CASSGISGGGQETQYF,TGTGCCAGCAGCGGGATTAGCGGGGGAGGCCAAGAGACCCAGTACTTC
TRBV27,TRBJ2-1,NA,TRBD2,CASSPLSGGANEQFF,TGTGCCAGCAGTCCGCTCAGCGGGGGGGCCAATGAGCAGTTCTTC
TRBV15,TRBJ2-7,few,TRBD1,CATSRDLSGTGIYEQYF,TGTGCCACCAGCAGAGATTTAAGTGGGACAGGGATCTACGAGCAGTACTTC
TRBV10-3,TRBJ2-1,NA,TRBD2,CAMGLAIDEQFF,TGTGCCATGGGACTAGCAATAGACGAGCAGTTCTTC
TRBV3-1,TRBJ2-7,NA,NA,CASSGLGSYEQYF,TGTGCCAGCAGCGGCTTAGGGTCCTACGAGCAGTACTTC
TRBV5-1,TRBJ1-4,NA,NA,CASSLAIGTGEKLFF,TGCGCCAGCAGCTTGGCCATCGGTACGGGTGAAAAACTGTTTTTT
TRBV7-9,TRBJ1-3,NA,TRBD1,CASSGGYSGNTIYF,TGTGCCAGCTCAGGGGGATACTCTGGAAACACCATATATTTT
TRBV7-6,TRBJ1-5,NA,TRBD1,CASSLESRGLDQPQHF,TGTGCCAGCAGCTTAGAATCCAGGGGGTTGGATCAGCCCCAGCATTTT
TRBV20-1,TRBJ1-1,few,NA,CSASLGRATEAFF,TGCAGTGCTAGCCTGGGCAGGGCCACTGAAGCTTTCTTT
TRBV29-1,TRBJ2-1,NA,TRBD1,CSTRQGNEQFF,TGCAGCACAAGACAGGGCAATGAGCAGTTCTTC
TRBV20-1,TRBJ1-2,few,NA,CSAREGLTYGYTF,TGCAGTGCTAGAGAAGGGCTGACTTATGGCTACACCTTC
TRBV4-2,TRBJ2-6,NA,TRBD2,CASSQELAGGPGGANVLTF,TGTGCCAGCAGCCAAGAGTTAGCGGGAGGGCCAGGTGGGGCCAACGTCCTGACTTTC
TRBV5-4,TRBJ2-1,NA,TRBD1,CASSSGTGQGSNEQFF,TGTGCCAGCAGCTCCGGGACAGGACAGGGAAGCAATGAGCAGTTCTTC
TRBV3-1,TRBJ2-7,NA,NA,CAGSQGGQYYEQYF,TGTGCCGGCAGCCAAGGTGGCCAGTACTACGAGCAGTACTTC
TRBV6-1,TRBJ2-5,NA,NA,CANKPGYEEQYF,TGTGCCAACAAACCAGGGTATGAGGAGCAGTACTTC
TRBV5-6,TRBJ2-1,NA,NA,CASGAVGRDEQFF,TGTGCCAGCGGGGCAGTGGGGCGAGATGAGCAGTTCTTC
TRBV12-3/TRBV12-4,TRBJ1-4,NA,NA,CASSFRGGDEKLFF,TGTGCCAGCAGTTTTCGCGGGGGAGATGAAAAACTGTTTTTT
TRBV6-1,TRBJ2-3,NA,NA,CASRRNADTQYF,TGTGCCAGCAGGCGGAACGCAGATACGCAGTATTTT
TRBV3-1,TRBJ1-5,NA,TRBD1,CASSSRDSGNQPQHF,TGTGCCAGCAGCTCGCGGGACAGCGGTAATCAGCCCCAGCATTTT
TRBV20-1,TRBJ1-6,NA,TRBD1,CSADRGWDSPLHF,TGCAGTGCTGACAGGGGGTGGGATTCACCCCTCCACTTT
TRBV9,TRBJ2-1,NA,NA,CASTKGDGPYNEQFF,TGTGCCAGCACCAAAGGGGATGGGCCCTACAATGAGCAGTTCTTC
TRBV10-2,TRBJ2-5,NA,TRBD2,CASSVFSGGADEQYF,TGCGCCAGCAGTGTTTTTAGCGGGGGGGCCGATGAGCAGTACTTC
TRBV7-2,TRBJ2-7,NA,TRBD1,CASSLGEEGTGIPHEQYF,TGTGCCAGCAGCTTAGGGGAAGAGGGGACAGGGATACCCCACGAGCAGTACTTC
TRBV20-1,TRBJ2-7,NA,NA,CSARGAVASYEQYF,TGCAGTGCTAGAGGCGCAGTGGCCTCCTACGAGCAGTACTTC
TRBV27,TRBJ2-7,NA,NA,CASRLSQGSEQYF,TGTGCCAGCAGGCTGTCTCAGGGATCCGAGCAGTACTTC
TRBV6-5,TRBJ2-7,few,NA,CASSYSGRGLEEQYF,TGTGCCAGCAGTTACTCGGGCAGGGGATTGGAAGAGCAGTACTTC
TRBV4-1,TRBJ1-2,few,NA,CASSQEFPDRSGYTF,TGCGCCAGCAGCCAAGAGTTCCCGGACAGATCTGGCTACACCTTC
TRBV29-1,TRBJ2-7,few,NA,CSVWSPDEQYF,TGCAGCGTTTGGTCCCCCGACGAGCAGTACTTC
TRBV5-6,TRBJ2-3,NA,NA,CASSLPMGSTDTQYF,TGTGCCAGCAGCTTGCCCATGGGAAGCACAGATACGCAGTATTTT
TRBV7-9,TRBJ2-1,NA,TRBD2,CASSLWGGINEQFF,TGTGCCAGCAGCCTCTGGGGAGGGATCAATGAGCAGTTCTTC